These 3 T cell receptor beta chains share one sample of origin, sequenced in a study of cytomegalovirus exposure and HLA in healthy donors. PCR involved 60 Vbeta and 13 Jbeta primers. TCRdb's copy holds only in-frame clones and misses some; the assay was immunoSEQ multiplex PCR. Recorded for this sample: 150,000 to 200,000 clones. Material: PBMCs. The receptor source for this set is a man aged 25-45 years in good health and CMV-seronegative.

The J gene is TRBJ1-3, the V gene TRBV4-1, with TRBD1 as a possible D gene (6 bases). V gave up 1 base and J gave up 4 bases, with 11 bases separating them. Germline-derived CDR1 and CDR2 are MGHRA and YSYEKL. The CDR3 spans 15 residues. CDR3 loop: CASSQVGARGNTIYF. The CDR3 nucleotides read TGCGCCAGCAGCCAAGTGGGGGCGCGGGGAAACACCATATATTTT.

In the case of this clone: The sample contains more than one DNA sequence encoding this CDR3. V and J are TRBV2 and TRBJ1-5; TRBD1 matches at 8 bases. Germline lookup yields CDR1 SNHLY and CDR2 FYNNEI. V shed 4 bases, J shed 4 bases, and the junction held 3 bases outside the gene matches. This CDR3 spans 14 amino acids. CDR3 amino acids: CASSGTGGNQPQHF. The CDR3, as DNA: TGTGCCAGCAGTGGTACAGGGGGGAATCAGCCCCAGCATTTT.

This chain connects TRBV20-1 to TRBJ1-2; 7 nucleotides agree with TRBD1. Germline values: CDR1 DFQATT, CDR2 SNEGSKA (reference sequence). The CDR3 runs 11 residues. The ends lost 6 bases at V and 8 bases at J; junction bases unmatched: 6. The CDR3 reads CSAGDSNGYTF. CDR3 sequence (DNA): TGCAGTGCGGGGGACAGTAACGGCTACACCTTC.